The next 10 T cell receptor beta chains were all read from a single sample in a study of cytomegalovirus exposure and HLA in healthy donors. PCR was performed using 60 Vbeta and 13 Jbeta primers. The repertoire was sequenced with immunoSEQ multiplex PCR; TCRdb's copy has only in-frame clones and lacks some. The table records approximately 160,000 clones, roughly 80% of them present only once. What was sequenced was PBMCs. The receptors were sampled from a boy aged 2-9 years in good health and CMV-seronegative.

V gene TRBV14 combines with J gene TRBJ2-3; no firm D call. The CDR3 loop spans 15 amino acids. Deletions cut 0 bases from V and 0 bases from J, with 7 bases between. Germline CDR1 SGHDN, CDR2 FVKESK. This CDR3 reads CASSQDGWSTDTQYF. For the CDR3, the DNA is TGTGCCAGCAGCCAAGACGGGTGGAGCACAGATACGCAGTATTTT.

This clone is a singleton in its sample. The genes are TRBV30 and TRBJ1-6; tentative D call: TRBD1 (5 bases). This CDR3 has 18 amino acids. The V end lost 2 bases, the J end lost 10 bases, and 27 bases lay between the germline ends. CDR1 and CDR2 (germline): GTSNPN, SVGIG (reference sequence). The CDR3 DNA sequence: TGTGCCTGGAGTCTAATCACCGTCGGTGGGGGGTTCGGGTCACCCCTCCACTTT. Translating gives CAWSLITVGGGFGSPLHF.

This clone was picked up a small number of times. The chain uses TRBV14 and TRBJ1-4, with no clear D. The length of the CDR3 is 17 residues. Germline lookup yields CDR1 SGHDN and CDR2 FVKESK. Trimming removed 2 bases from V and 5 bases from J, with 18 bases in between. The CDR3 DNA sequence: TGTGCCAGCAGCCAACCGAAGAGGGCAGGCGAAAATGAAAAACTGTTTTTT. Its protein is CASSQPKRAGENEKLFF.

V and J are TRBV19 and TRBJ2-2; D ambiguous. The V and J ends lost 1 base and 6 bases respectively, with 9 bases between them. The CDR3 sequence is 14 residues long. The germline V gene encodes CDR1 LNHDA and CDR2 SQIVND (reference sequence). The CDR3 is CASSIAFSSGELFF. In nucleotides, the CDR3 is TGTGCCAGTAGTATAGCCTTTTCTTCCGGGGAGCTGTTTTTT.

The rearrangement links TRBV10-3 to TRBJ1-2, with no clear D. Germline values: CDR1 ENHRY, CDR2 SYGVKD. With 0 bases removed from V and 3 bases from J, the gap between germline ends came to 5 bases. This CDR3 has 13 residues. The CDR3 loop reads CAISESQDYGYTF. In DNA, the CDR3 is TGTGCCATCAGTGAGTCGCAGGACTATGGCTACACCTTC.

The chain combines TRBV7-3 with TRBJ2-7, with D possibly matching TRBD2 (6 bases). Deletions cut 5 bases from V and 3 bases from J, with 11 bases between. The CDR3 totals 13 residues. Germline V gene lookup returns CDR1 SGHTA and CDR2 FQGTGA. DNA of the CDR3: TGTGCCAGCAGCCCGGGACTGGACTACGAGCAGTACTTC. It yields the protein CASSPGLDYEQYF.

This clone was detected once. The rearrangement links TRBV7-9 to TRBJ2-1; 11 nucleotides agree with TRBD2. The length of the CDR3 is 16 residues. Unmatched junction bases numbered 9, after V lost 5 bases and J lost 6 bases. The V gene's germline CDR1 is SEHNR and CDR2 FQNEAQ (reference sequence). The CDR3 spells CASSLLTSGDFNEQFF. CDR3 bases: TGTGCCAGCAGCCTACTGACTAGCGGGGACTTCAATGAGCAGTTCTTC.

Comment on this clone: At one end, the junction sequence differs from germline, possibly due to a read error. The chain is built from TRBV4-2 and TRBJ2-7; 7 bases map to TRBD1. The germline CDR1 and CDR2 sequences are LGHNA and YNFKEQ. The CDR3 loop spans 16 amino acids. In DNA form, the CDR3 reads TGTGCCAGCAACCAAAATGTCCAGACAGGGAGCTACGAGCAGTACTTC. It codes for CASNQNVQTGSYEQYF.

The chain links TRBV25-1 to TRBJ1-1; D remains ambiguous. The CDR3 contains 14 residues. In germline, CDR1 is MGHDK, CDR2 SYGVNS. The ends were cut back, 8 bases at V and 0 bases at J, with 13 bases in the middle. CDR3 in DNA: TGTGCCAGCCTCTCAGAAACCATGAACACTGAAGCTTTCTTT. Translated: CASLSETMNTEAFF.

The CDR3 protein is CASSPWTGRTDTQYF. CDR3 coding DNA: TGTGCCAGTAGCCCATGGACAGGGAGGACAGATACGCAGTATTTT. V gene TRBV19 combines with J gene TRBJ2-3; 8 bases fit TRBD1. This CDR3 has 15 residues. V was pared by 6 bases and J by 3 bases, with 8 bases of the junction left unmatched. CDR1 is LNHDA, CDR2 SQIVND, per germline (reference sequence). Full variable domain (outside the CDR3, taken from reference TRBV19 and TRBJ2-3): DGGITQSPKYLFRKEGQNVTLSCEQNLNHDAMYWYRQDPGQGLRLIYYSQIVNDFQKGDIAEGYSVSREKKESFPLTVTSAQKNPTAFYLCASSPWTGRTDTQYFGPGTRLTVL.